This T cell receptor beta chain is from a study of control samples from healthy donors and cancer patients. The protocol was immunoSEQ multiplex PCR, while the TCRdb copy is restricted to in-frame clones and leaves out a portion. Altogether 54,000 or so clones are present, 85% to 95% being singletons, with the ten largest covering approximately 2.3%. Trimming took 4 bases from V and 0 from J, leaving 11 bases between them. CDR1 and CDR2 from the germline V gene are MRHNA and SNTAGT. This CDR3 region has 15 residues. The V gene is TRBV6-4, the J gene TRBJ2-3; a possible D gene is TRBD2 (6 bases). Sequenced input: blood. The receptor was isolated from a man aged 30 to 39 in good health. The CDR3 here is CASSAGDTSTDTQYF. The CDR3 DNA follows: TGTGCCAGCAGTGCGGGGGATACTAGCACAGATACGCAGTATTTT.